This T cell receptor beta chain was identified in a study of identical twins. Germline CDR1 SGHTA, CDR2 FQGTGA. V was clipped by 3 bases and J by 0 bases; unmatched bases: 4. The CDR3 has 17 amino acids. Broader study findings: Partly confounded zero-insertion analyses could result from invariant MAIT and iNKT cells. Memory repertoires showed no such pattern, whereas abundant cord blood beta clonotypes carried fewer insertions.

TCRdb redid the calling of the 5' RACE reads with MiXCR, one entry per CDR3 protein. The data contain about 530,000 distinct CDR3 sequences, 20% to 25% of them singletons. Concerning this clonotype: Its matching antigen is unknown.

The sample was also linked to a second study, of yellow fever vaccine responses in identical twins.

This sequence joins TRBV7-3 and TRBJ2-6, with TRBD1 matching over 8 bases. This TCR came from a young woman in good health. Sequencing was carried out using CD4+ T cells sorted from blood. CDR3 loop: CASSLGQARSGANVLTF. The CDR3 DNA sequence: TGTGCCAGCAGCTTGGGACAGGCGCGCTCTGGGGCCAACGTCCTGACTTTC.